In this sample, the clone carrying this TCR beta chain turned up a few times. This specimen belongs to a study of blood T cell repertoires in COVID-19. Study in general: COVID-19 samples, acute and convalescent, were from the United States, Italy and Spain. From T cells, B-cell-depleted T cells, or PBMCs came the material, which was cDNA or gDNA.

In the source study's methods: Amplified reference gene primers provided the basis for estimating nucleated cell counts. Sequencing used immunoSEQ multiplex PCR; TCRdb keeps in-frame clones, though not all of them. V and J calls and clone size are as listed in that table; D and trimming were resolved from the DNA. Of approximately 210,000 clones detected, roughly four fifths appear once; the ten largest clones hold 10% to 15%. This CDR3 spans 15 amino acids. Germline loops: CDR1 MRHNA, CDR2 SNTAGT. V shed 4 bases, J shed 2 bases, and the junction held 4 bases outside the gene matches. The chain joins TRBV6-4 to TRBJ2-3; TRBD2 agrees at 9 bases. The sequence was collected from a woman aged 40 to 50 with acute or convalescent COVID-19. Input material: peripheral blood. CDR3 in amino acids: CASSVGGGATDTQYF. CDR3 DNA: TGTGCCAGCAGTGTGGGCGGGGGGGCCACAGATACGCAGTATTTT.